This TCR beta chain was profiled in a study of T cell changes during pregnancy in multiple sclerosis. CDR1 and CDR2 from the germline V gene are SGHRS and YFSETQ. The V gene lost 4 bases and the J gene lost 6 bases, with 8 bases spanning the gap. This CDR3 is built from 13 residues. Clones were sequenced by immunoSEQ multiplex PCR, and TCRdb holds only the in-frame ones, with some missing. The sample consists of tens of thousands of clones, 70% to 90% of them appearing once. The specimen was peripheral blood, collected before pregnancy. This sequence joins TRBV5-1 and TRBJ1-6, with D uncertain. The clonotype comes from a female donor with multiple sclerosis, enrolled in a pregnancy study. DNA of the CDR3: TGCGCCAGCAGCCGGGGAGGTAATTCACCCCTCCACTTT. This sequence encodes CASSRGGNSPLHF. Variable domain in full (rest from reference TRBV5-1 and TRBJ1-6): KAGVTQTPRYLIKTRGQQVTLSCSPISGHRSVSWYQQTPGQGLQFLFEYFSETQRNKGNFPGRFSGRQFSNSRSEMNVSTLELGDSALYLCASSRGGNSPLHFGNGTRLTVT.